A single sample is the source of the 9 T cell receptor beta chains below, sequenced in a study of shared clonotypes between healthy human individuals. The table came from immunoSEQ multiplex PCR; TCRdb's copy has only in-frame clones and leaves some out. The table includes roughly 2 million clones, 90% to 95% detected once. The sample taken for sequencing was naive CD4+ T cells sorted from blood. Subset specified: CD45RA+ positively selected. The receptor source for this set is a man aged 18 to 35 in good health.

In regard to this clone: The sample carries other DNA sequences with the same CDR3. The genes are TRBV13 and TRBJ2-7; weak D call: TRBD1 (5 bases). Germline V gives CDR1 PRHDT, CDR2 FYEKMQ (reference sequence). With 0 bases removed from V and 0 bases from J, the gap between germline ends came to 9 bases. The CDR3 consists of 15 residues. CDR3 sequence: CASSLGGQGSYEQYF. As DNA, the CDR3 is TGTGCCAGCAGCTTAGGAGGGCAGGGCTCCTACGAGCAGTACTTC.

This chain uses TRBV5-8 with TRBJ1-2; 10 nucleotides agree with TRBD1. The CDR3 consists of 14 residues. Trimming cost V 2 bases and J 14 bases; bases outside gene matches: 12. In germline, CDR1 is SGHTS, CDR2 YDEGEE. The CDR3 protein is CASSFGGQGLPKTF. The CDR3 DNA reads as TGTGCCAGCAGCTTTGGGGGACAGGGGCTACCTAAGACCTTC.

Note on this clone: In the same sample, other DNA sequences code for this CDR3. The CDR3 DNA follows: TGTGCCTGGAGTGTACTTGCGGGCCCCTACAATGAGCAGTTCTTC. It is translated as CAWSVLAGPYNEQFF. The chain couples TRBV30 to TRBJ2-1; weak D call: TRBD2 (5 bases). The germline gives CDR1 GTSNPN, CDR2 SVGIG (reference sequence). Trimming stripped 0 bases from V and 2 bases from J, with 11 bases between. The CDR3 loop spans 15 amino acids.

The chain is built from TRBV28 and TRBJ1-4, with 11 bases matching TRBD1. The CDR3 has 17 residues. Trimming at V came to 6 bases and at J to 10 bases, leaving 16 bases not matched to a gene. The germline CDR1 and CDR2 sequences are MDHEN and SYDVKM. CDR3 nucleotide sequence: TGTGCCAGCAGATCCAGGACAGGGGGCGCAGGAGGCGGAAAACTGTTTTTT. Protein: CASRSRTGGAGGGKLFF.

As regards this clone: The sample contains more than one DNA sequence encoding this CDR3. The CDR3 nucleotides are TGTGCCAGCTCACCAAGAGAGGGTGAAGCTTTCTTT. Its translation is CASSPREGEAFF. The V gene is TRBV18, the J gene TRBJ1-1; no firm D call. V lost 2 bases, J lost 7 bases, and 8 bases lay in between. Germline V gene data show CDR1 as KGHSH and CDR2 as LQKENI. The CDR3 has 12 amino acids.

The CDR3 bases are TGTGCCAGCAGTGAATTGGCCTATGGCTACACCTTC. It is translated as CASSELAYGYTF. V and J are TRBV6-1 and TRBJ1-2; D not certain. The CDR3 is 12 residues long. Trimming removed 2 bases from V and 4 bases from J, with 5 bases in between. In germline, CDR1 is MNHNS, CDR2 SASEGT.

This chain uses TRBV10-3 with TRBJ2-7; maybe TRBD1 (6 bases). Germline V gives CDR1 ENHRY, CDR2 SYGVKD. The CDR3 is made up of 16 amino acids. Trimming took 3 bases from V and 0 from J, leaving 15 bases between them. For the CDR3, the DNA is TGTGCCATCAGTGATCGGGCAGGGGCCAGCTCCTACGAGCAGTACTTC. Translated, it gives CAISDRAGASSYEQYF.

J is TRBJ1-1 and V is TRBV18, with TRBD1 identical over 7 bases. Germline trimming cut 3 bases from V and 8 bases from J; bases unmatched to any gene: 6. The CDR3 loop spans 13 amino acids. Germline V gene sequence: CDR1 KGHSH, CDR2 LQKENI. This CDR3 is CASSPQWTGEAFF. CDR3 DNA sequence: TGTGCCAGCTCACCCCAATGGACAGGAGAAGCTTTCTTT.

The gene calls are TRBV7-2 and TRBJ1-5, with 7 bases fitting TRBD1. This CDR3 spans 14 amino acids. The germline V gene encodes CDR1 SGHTA and CDR2 FQGNSA. With V trimmed by 5 bases and J by 6 bases, 7 bases remained unmatched. The chain's CDR3 is CASSGIQGVQPQHF. DNA of the CDR3: TGTGCCAGCAGCGGGATTCAGGGGGTTCAGCCCCAGCATTTT.